The 30 T cell receptor beta chains below were found in one sample sequenced in a study of identical twins. Via MiXCR, TCRdb re-called the 5' RACE reads, giving one row per CDR3 protein. This table has about 1.7 million distinct CDR3 sequences, around 29% appearing once. Sequencing input: cord blood. The receptors were sampled from a newborn girl in good health.

V and J are TRBV6-6 and TRBJ2-7, with TRBD2 identical over 13 bases. Trimming removed 5 bases from V and 4 bases from J; junction bases left unmatched: 5. This CDR3 has 15 amino acids. Germline values: CDR1 MNHNY, CDR2 SVGAGI (reference sequence). The CDR3 region is CASSGRLAGGYEQYF. The DNA of the CDR3 is TGTGCCAGCAGTGGCAGACTAGCGGGGGGATACGAGCAGTACTTC.

This clonotype was recorded a few times. J is TRBJ1-5 and V is TRBV18, with TRBD1 matching over 7 bases. CDR1 is KGHSH and CDR2 is LQKENI in the germline V gene. V lost 3 bases, J lost 3 bases, and 8 bases stayed unmatched. This CDR3 is built from 16 residues. The CDR3 reads CASSPTGRGNNQPQHF. The CDR3 region has the DNA TGTGCCAGCTCACCCACCGGCAGGGGGAACAATCAGCCCCAGCATTTT.

CDR3 sequence: CASSSLAGARHEQYF. The CDR3 DNA reads as TGTGCCAGCAGCTCTCTAGCGGGAGCTCGCCACGAGCAGTACTTC. The chain recombines TRBV11-2 with TRBJ2-4, with TRBD2 matching over 10 bases. The assigned J gene may be wrong: the sequence end matches TRBJ2-7 better. The CDR3 runs to 15 residues. Germline lookup yields CDR1 SGHAT and CDR2 FQNNGV.

This clonotype was detected a few times. The chain is built from TRBV20-1 and TRBJ2-3; 15 bases fit TRBD2. The CDR3 runs to 17 residues. Germline V lookup: CDR1 DFQATT, CDR2 SNEGSKA (reference sequence). Trimming removed 0 bases from V and 7 bases from J; junction bases left unmatched: 8. CDR3 loop: CSARDSGTSGRKNTQYF. CDR3 sequence (DNA): TGCAGTGCTAGAGATTCCGGGACTAGCGGGAGGAAGAATACGCAGTATTTT.

J is TRBJ1-2 and V is TRBV7-2; D is unresolved. Germline loops: CDR1 SGHTA, CDR2 FQGNSA. This CDR3 has 15 amino acids. The V end was cut by 0 bases, the J end by 2 bases, with 10 bases between. The CDR3 DNA is TGTGCCAGCAGCTTAGCGAAGACGCTAAACTATGGCTACACCTTC. This translates into CASSLAKTLNYGYTF.

This chain joins TRBV7-2 and TRBJ1-2; D not resolved. This CDR3 has 12 amino acids. Germline CDR1 reads SGHTA; CDR2 reads FQGNSA. The V and J ends lost 5 bases and 8 bases respectively, with 12 bases between them. DNA of the CDR3: TGTGCCAGCAGCATAAGGGTGGGAGGCTACACCTTC. Translation gives CASSIRVGGYTF.

Of note for this clonotype: The junction and the germline gene differ at one end; a read error may be behind it. The rearrangement uses TRBV4-2 and TRBJ1-4; TRBD1 aligns across 8 bases. The CDR3 sequence is 16 residues long. The germline gives CDR1 LGHNA, CDR2 YNFKEQ. The CDR3 sequence is CASSRKGTGINEKLSF. The CDR3 nucleotides are TGTGCCAGCAGCCGGAAGGGGACAGGCATTAATGAAAAACTGTCTTTT.

Only a few counts were recorded for this clonotype. J is TRBJ1-2 and V is TRBV28; D gene ambiguous. Deletions cut 3 bases from V and 3 bases from J, with 11 bases between. The germline gives CDR1 MDHEN, CDR2 SYDVKM. This CDR3 contains 14 residues. CDR3 DNA: TGTGCCAGCAGTTTCCGAGACAAAGACTATGGCTACACCTTC. Amino acids: CASSFRDKDYGYTF.

This chain links TRBV6-5 with TRBJ1-1, with 8 bases aligning to TRBD1. This CDR3 has 15 amino acids. Germline loops: CDR1 MNHEY, CDR2 SVGAGI. Trimming at V came to 6 bases and at J to 1 base, leaving 7 bases not matched to a gene. CDR3 region: CASRYTGTGNTEAFF. In DNA form, the CDR3 reads TGTGCCAGCAGGTACACCGGGACAGGGAACACTGAAGCTTTCTTT.

The chain has TRBV12-5 and TRBJ2-1, with D perhaps TRBD1 (5 bases). Germline assignment: CDR1 LGHNT and CDR2 FRNRAP. V gave up 1 base and J gave up 4 bases, with 17 bases separating them. The CDR3 contains 17 residues. The CDR3: CASGLGAWGRAYNEQFF. The CDR3 nucleotides are TGTGCTAGTGGTTTGGGGGCCTGGGGCAGGGCTTACAATGAGCAGTTCTTC.

This clonotype was counted a few times. The chain joins TRBV12-3 or TRBV12-4 to TRBJ1-1, with a tentative D call TRBD1 (5 bases). Deletions cut 5 bases from V and 8 bases from J, with 9 bases between. CDR3 length: 11 amino acids. This CDR3 reads CASSLTVEAFF. CDR3 DNA: TGTGCCAGCAGTCTGACAGTAGAAGCTTTCTTT.

The V and J genes are TRBV20-1 and TRBJ1-2, with unresolved D. This CDR3 has 11 residues. V lost 6 bases to trimming and J lost 6 bases, with 11 bases between them. Germline V gene lookup returns CDR1 DFQATT and CDR2 SNEGSKA (reference sequence). CDR3 nucleotides: TGCAGTGCCCTGACCGCTGATGGCTACACCTTC. It is translated as CSALTADGYTF.

This sequence joins TRBV21-1 and TRBJ2-5; TRBD2 is the table's D call, not checked against the DNA. TRBV21-1 is reported as a pseudogene. The CDR3 spans 16 residues. The CDR3 reads CASSKGASGYQETQYF. The CDR3 DNA sequence: TGTGCCAGCAGCAAAGGGGCTAGCGGGTACCAAGAGACCCAGTACTTC.

V and J are TRBV7-9 and TRBJ1-4; D possibly corresponds to TRBD1 (5 bases). The CDR3 is 14 residues long. Germline V CDR1 and CDR2: SEHNR, FQNEAQ (reference sequence). V shed 4 bases and J shed 5 bases, with 11 bases lying between them. The CDR3 coding sequence is TGTGCCAGCAGCTCCGGGGCTAGAAATGAAAAACTGTTTTTT. Its translation: CASSSGARNEKLFF.

The sample holds a few counts of this clonotype. V gene TRBV29-1 combines with J gene TRBJ1-1; D remains unclear. Germline CDR1 SQVTM, CDR2 ANQGSEA. The CDR3 contains 13 residues. V lost 6 bases to trimming and J lost 1 base, with 12 bases between them. CDR3 protein: CSVARAGNTEAFF. CDR3 in DNA: TGCAGCGTCGCGAGGGCGGGGAACACTGAAGCTTTCTTT.

This clonotype was seen repeatedly, ten times or more. V usage is TRBV5-1 and J usage is TRBJ2-1; D may match TRBD1 or TRBD2 (5 bases each). With 3 bases removed from V and 3 bases from J, the gap between germline ends came to 22 bases. The CDR3 runs to 18 residues. Germline CDR1 and CDR2: SGHRS and YFSETQ. The CDR3 loop reads CASSYRSDPGLSYNEQFF. Here the CDR3 DNA reads TGCGCCAGCAGCTATCGATCAGACCCGGGGCTTAGCTACAATGAGCAGTTCTTC.

This chain joins TRBV20-1 and TRBJ2-7; 8 positions agree with TRBD2. This CDR3 comprises 13 residues. Germline V gives CDR1 DFQATT, CDR2 SNEGSKA (reference sequence). The V and J ends lost 6 bases and 3 bases, in that order; junction bases with no gene match: 7. The CDR3 protein is CSATIAGYYEQYF. The CDR3 nucleotides read TGCAGTGCCACAATAGCGGGGTACTACGAGCAGTACTTC.

V is TRBV15 and J is TRBJ1-2; 8 positions match TRBD1. Germline V gene sequence: CDR1 LNHNV, CDR2 YYDKDF (reference sequence). The V and J ends lost 0 bases and 7 bases, in that order; junction bases with no gene match: 10. The CDR3 has 16 amino acids. The CDR3 coding sequence is TGTGCCACCAGCAGAGATCAGGGGGCGTCTGCCTGTGGCTACACCTTC. As protein: CATSRDQGASACGYTF.

As regards this clonotype: This may be a read error: a much more frequent sequence differs by one nucleotide. The rearrangement joins TRBV28 to TRBJ2-5; 12 bases are a match to TRBD2. The J call is in doubt because the DNA end fits TRBJ2-7 better. Germline CDR1 and CDR2: MDHEN and SYDVKM. The CDR3 covers 13 residues. CDR3 sequence (DNA): TGTGCCAGCAGCGGACTAGCGGGGACCGAGCAGTACTTC. It yields the protein CASSGLAGTEQYF.

This clonotype showed up just a few times. Relative to the germline gene, one junction end is altered; a read error may explain this. The gene calls are TRBV15 and TRBJ2-1; 10 nucleotides match TRBD2. The germline V gene encodes CDR1 LNHNV and CDR2 YYDKDF (reference sequence). The length of the CDR3 is 15 residues. DNA of the CDR3: TGTGCCACCAGCAGCAGACTAGCGGGTTACAATGAGCGGTTCTTC. It translates to CATSSRLAGYNERFF. The full variable domain, completed using reference TRBV15 and TRBJ2-1, is DAMVIQNPRYQVTQFGKPVTLSCSQTLNHNVMYWYQQKSSQAPKLLFHYYDKDFNNEADTPDNFQSRRPNTSFCFLDIRSPGLGDTAMYLCATSSRLAGYNERFFGPGTRLTVL.

This clonotype was counted ten times or more. The V gene is TRBV5-1, the J gene TRBJ2-1, with D hard to call. The germline V gene encodes CDR1 SGHRS and CDR2 YFSETQ. This CDR3 has 13 amino acids. V lost 1 base and J lost 4, with 6 bases in between. The CDR3 protein is CASSLLPYNEQFF. The CDR3 region has the DNA TGCGCCAGCAGCTTGTTACCATACAATGAGCAGTTCTTC. The full variable domain, in which reference TRBV5-1 and TRBJ2-1 provide the parts outside the CDR3, is KAGVTQTPRYLIKTRGQQVTLSCSPISGHRSVSWYQQTPGQGLQFLFEYFSETQRNKGNFPGRFSGRQFSNSRSEMNVSTLELGDSALYLCASSLLPYNEQFFGPGTRLTVL.

This clonotype was found a few times. The junction departs from germline at one end; a sequencing error may be responsible. V gene TRBV10-1 combines with J gene TRBJ1-2, with TRBD1 as a possible D gene (6 bases). The length of the CDR3 is 15 residues. Looked up from germline, CDR1 is WNHNN and CDR2 is SYGVQD (reference sequence). CDR3 in DNA: TGCGCCAGCAGTGAGATTCGGGGGGCTAAGTATGGCTACACCTTC. Translated: CASSEIRGAKYGYTF.

Concerning this clonotype: A much bigger clone sits one base away, suggesting this may be a read error. The gene calls are TRBV4-2 and TRBJ2-1, with D possibly being TRBD2 (6 bases). The germline CDR1 and CDR2 sequences are LGHNA and YNFKEQ. Trimming stripped 4 bases from V and 9 bases from J, with 16 bases between. The CDR3 loop spans 14 amino acids. The CDR3 reads CASSRLGGHSEQFF. The CDR3 DNA sequence: TGTGCCAGCAGCCGACTAGGCGGGCACAGTGAGCAGTTCTTC.

The chain couples TRBV10-3 to TRBJ1-1; D not resolved. Germline V gene lookup returns CDR1 ENHRY and CDR2 SYGVKD. There are 14 residues in the CDR3. Deletions cut 0 bases from V and 7 bases from J, with 12 bases between. CDR3 amino acids: CAISESKAQREAFF. In nucleotides, the CDR3 is TGTGCCATCAGTGAGTCGAAGGCGCAGCGTGAAGCTTTCTTT.

The chain is built from TRBV6-5 and TRBJ1-1; D is perhaps TRBD1 (5 bases). CDR3 length: 15 residues. CDR1 is MNHEY, CDR2 SVGAGI, per germline. Trimming removed 5 bases from V and 1 base from J, with 14 bases in between. The CDR3 loop is CASSGPDTGNTEAFF. The CDR3 DNA sequence: TGTGCCAGCAGTGGACCGGATACAGGGAACACTGAAGCTTTCTTT.

This clonotype was recorded a few times. The genes are TRBV4-1 and TRBJ1-2; 9 nucleotides agree with TRBD1. The CDR3 consists of 15 residues. The ends lost 1 base at V and 3 bases at J; junction bases unmatched: 3. CDR1 is MGHRA, CDR2 YSYEKL, per germline. This CDR3 is CASSQGTGVYYGYTF. CDR3 nucleotides: TGCGCCAGCAGCCAAGGGACAGGGGTGTACTATGGCTACACCTTC.

This clonotype has just a few counts. This chain connects TRBV29-1 to TRBJ1-1, with D hard to call. V lost 4 bases and J lost 10, with 19 bases in between. The CDR3 runs 13 residues. Germline V gene sequence: CDR1 SQVTM, CDR2 ANQGSEA. DNA of the CDR3: TGCAGCGTTGCGCGCGGGTCTACCGCGGGAGCTTTCTTT. Its translation: CSVARGSTAGAFF.

The V and J genes are TRBV18 and TRBJ2-3, with 8 bases lining up with TRBD2. The CDR3 consists of 16 residues. Germline V gene sequence: CDR1 KGHSH, CDR2 LQKENI. V was pared by 3 bases and J by 0 bases, with 5 bases of the junction left unmatched. CDR3 coding DNA: TGTGCCAGCTCACCCACTGCTAGCGGGAGCACAGATACGCAGTATTTT. Protein sequence: CASSPTASGSTDTQYF.

This clonotype was picked up many times. This chain links TRBV18 with TRBJ2-7; 14 bases match TRBD2. CDR1 KGHSH and CDR2 LQKENI come from the germline V gene. V lost 4 bases to trimming and J lost 3 bases; unmatched junction nucleotides: 5. This CDR3 is 16 amino acids long. CDR3 coding DNA: TGTGCCAGCTCACAGCGGACTAGCGGGAGGTTCTACGAGCAGTACTTC. It translates to CASSQRTSGRFYEQYF.

There are a few counts of this clonotype. The genes are TRBV7-2 and TRBJ2-7; 7 positions agree with TRBD2. The V segment lost 5 bases and the J segment 1 base; nucleotides outside the gene matches: 8. The length of the CDR3 is 15 residues. CDR1 and CDR2 from the germline V gene are SGHTA and FQGNSA. The CDR3 is CASSPRAGWSYEQYF. CDR3 bases: TGTGCCAGCAGCCCGCGAGCGGGGTGGTCCTACGAGCAGTACTTC.